Following are 12 T cell receptor beta chains from one sample sequenced in a study of cytomegalovirus exposure and HLA in healthy donors. The PCR made use of 60 Vbeta and 13 Jbeta primers. Produced via immunoSEQ multiplex PCR; TCRdb's table is partial and in-frame only. The sample comprises over 70,000 clones, approximately 80% of which are singletons, and about a third rests with the top ten. The sample consisted of PBMCs. Receptors were obtained from a man between 45 and 60 years old in good health and CMV-seropositive.

This clone has just a few counts. The gene calls are TRBV27 and TRBJ2-1; 7 nucleotides line up with TRBD2. The V gene end was trimmed by 3 bases and the J gene end by 1 base; junction bases not matched to a gene: 3. CDR1 and CDR2 from the germline V gene are MNHEY and SMNVEV (reference sequence). The CDR3 contains 15 residues. CDR3 amino acids: CASSFGGSSYNEQFF. In nucleotides, the CDR3 is TGTGCCAGCAGTTTTGGCGGGAGTTCCTACAATGAGCAGTTCTTC.

This chain links TRBV10-3 with TRBJ2-7; possibly TRBD1 for D (6 bases). Trimming removed 6 bases at V and 3 bases at J, with 12 bases between. Germline V gene data show CDR1 as ENHRY and CDR2 as SYGVKD. The CDR3 runs 13 residues. Written as DNA, the CDR3 is TGTGCCATCAGAAAGGACAGCGGCTACGAGCAGTACTTC. As protein: CAIRKDSGYEQYF.

Points on this clone: The junction does not match germline at one end; this may be a read error. The J gene is TRBJ2-6, the V gene TRBV2; D is possibly TRBD1 (5 bases). Germline CDR1 reads SNHLY; CDR2 reads FYNNEI. This CDR3 comprises 15 residues. CDR3 bases: TGTGCCAGCAGGACAGCGCACTCTGGGGCCAACGGCCTGACTTTC. Protein sequence: CASRTAHSGANGLTF.

The rearrangement links TRBV7-2 to TRBJ2-1; 11 positions match TRBD2. The length of the CDR3 is 15 residues. The germline CDR1 and CDR2 sequences are SGHTA and FQGNSA. The J segment lost 9 bases and the V segment lost 5 bases, leaving 9 bases of the junction unmatched. CDR3 coding DNA: TGTGCCAGCAGCGTTAGCGGGAGGGTCCTCGGTGAGCAGTTCTTC. It codes for CASSVSGRVLGEQFF.

With respect to this clone: The junction differs from germline at one of its ends, possibly a read error. The gene calls are TRBV7-3 and TRBJ2-4, with D tentatively TRBD1 (6 bases). The germline V gene has CDR1 SGHTA and CDR2 FQGTGA. This CDR3 has 15 residues. Written as DNA, the CDR3 is TGTGCCAGCAGCTTAAGTCAGGGGTCCCAAAACAGTCAGTACTTC. Residues: CASSLSQGSQNSQYF.

The chain employs TRBV9 and TRBJ2-1, with 7 bases fitting TRBD1. This CDR3 is built from 15 residues. Trimming cost V 1 base and J 6 bases; bases outside gene matches: 7. Per the germline V gene, CDR1 is SGDLS and CDR2 is YYNGEE. The CDR3 sequence: CASSVIDREGNEQFF. DNA for the CDR3: TGTGCCAGCAGCGTAATCGACAGGGAAGGCAATGAGCAGTTCTTC.

The rearrangement links TRBV4-1 to TRBJ1-5, with D possibly TRBD1 on 6 matching bases. There are 15 residues in the CDR3. The germline V and J ends were trimmed by 0 bases and 5 bases, with 11 bases remaining between them. CDR1 MGHRA and CDR2 YSYEKL come from the germline V gene. The CDR3 sequence: CASSQEGGGHQPQHF. In DNA, the CDR3 is TGCGCCAGCAGCCAAGAGGGGGGGGGCCATCAGCCCCAGCATTTT.

The chain couples TRBV11-1 to TRBJ2-7; 8 bases map to TRBD2. From germline, CDR1 is SGHAT and CDR2 FQDESV (reference sequence). CDR3 length: 17 residues. V was pared by 1 base and J by 6 bases, with 14 bases of the junction left unmatched. In nucleotides, the CDR3 is TGTGCCAGCAGCTTAGGGGGATTTAGCGGGACCTCTGGCGAGCAGTACTTC. As protein: CASSLGGFSGTSGEQYF.

This clone appeared a few times. The junction departs from germline at one end; a sequencing error may be responsible. This chain connects TRBV7-9 to TRBJ2-7; D gene ambiguous. Germline CDR1 SEHNR, CDR2 FQNEAQ (reference sequence). The CDR3 covers 14 residues. CDR3 nucleotides: TGTTCCAGCAGCTTAGATGGGCCCCTGCTGGAGCAGTACTTC. Translation gives CSSSLDGPLLEQYF.

The V call is TRBV2, the J call TRBJ2-7; 15 bases agree with TRBD2. J was trimmed by 9 bases and V by 4 bases; bases with no gene match: 4. The CDR3 contains 14 residues. Germline V lookup: CDR1 SNHLY, CDR2 FYNNEI. This chain's CDR3 is CASSGTSGRASQYF. The CDR3 DNA follows: TGTGCCAGCAGTGGGACTAGCGGGAGGGCCTCGCAGTACTTC.

The chain has TRBV5-4 and TRBJ2-1, with D unresolved. This CDR3 is 15 amino acids long. Germline V gene sequence: CDR1 SGHNT, CDR2 YYREEE (reference sequence). Trimming pared 4 bases from V and 3 bases from J, leaving 14 bases between. In nucleotides, the CDR3 is TGTGCCAGCAGCGAAAAGCCCGCCCTCTACAATGAGCAGTTCTTC. Translated: CASSEKPALYNEQFF. The whole variable domain, remainder taken from reference TRBV5-4 and TRBJ2-1, is ETGVTQSPTHLIKTRGQQVTLRCSSQSGHNTVSWYQQALGQGPQFIFQYYREEENGRGNFPPRFSGLQFPNYSSELNVNALELDDSALYLCASSEKPALYNEQFFGPGTRLTVL.

This clone was detected a few times. CDR3 bases: TGTGCCAGCAGCTTCTGGGGGGGACTCTCATACAATGAGCAGTTCTTC. Residues: CASSFWGGLSYNEQFF. V is TRBV7-3 and J is TRBJ2-1; 7 nucleotides agree with TRBD2. Looked up from germline, CDR1 is SGHTA and CDR2 is FQGTGA. This CDR3 region has 16 residues. V was pared by 3 bases and J by 4 bases, with 9 bases of the junction left unmatched. Based on the CDR3 plus reference TRBV7-3 and TRBJ2-1, the full variable domain is GAGVSQTPSNKVTEKGKYVELRCDPISGHTALYWYRQSLGQGPEFLIYFQGTGAADDSGLPNDRFFAVRPEGSVSTLKIQRTERGDSAVYLCASSFWGGLSYNEQFFGPGTRLTVL.